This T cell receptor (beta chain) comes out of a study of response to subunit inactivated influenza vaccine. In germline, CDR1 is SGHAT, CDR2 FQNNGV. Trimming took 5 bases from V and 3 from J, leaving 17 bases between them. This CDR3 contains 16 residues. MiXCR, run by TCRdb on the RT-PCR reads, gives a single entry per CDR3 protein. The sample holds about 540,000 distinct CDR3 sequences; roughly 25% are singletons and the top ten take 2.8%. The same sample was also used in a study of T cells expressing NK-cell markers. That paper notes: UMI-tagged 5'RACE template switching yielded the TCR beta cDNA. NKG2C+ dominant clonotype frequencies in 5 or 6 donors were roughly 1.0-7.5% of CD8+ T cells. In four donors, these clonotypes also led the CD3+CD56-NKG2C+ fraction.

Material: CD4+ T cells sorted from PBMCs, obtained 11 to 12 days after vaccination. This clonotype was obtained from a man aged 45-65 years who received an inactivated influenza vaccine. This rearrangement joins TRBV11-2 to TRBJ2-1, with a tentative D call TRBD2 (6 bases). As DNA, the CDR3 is TGTGCCAGCAGCCGACTAGTCCTTGAGCTCTACAATGAGCAGTTCTTC. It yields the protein CASSRLVLELYNEQFF.